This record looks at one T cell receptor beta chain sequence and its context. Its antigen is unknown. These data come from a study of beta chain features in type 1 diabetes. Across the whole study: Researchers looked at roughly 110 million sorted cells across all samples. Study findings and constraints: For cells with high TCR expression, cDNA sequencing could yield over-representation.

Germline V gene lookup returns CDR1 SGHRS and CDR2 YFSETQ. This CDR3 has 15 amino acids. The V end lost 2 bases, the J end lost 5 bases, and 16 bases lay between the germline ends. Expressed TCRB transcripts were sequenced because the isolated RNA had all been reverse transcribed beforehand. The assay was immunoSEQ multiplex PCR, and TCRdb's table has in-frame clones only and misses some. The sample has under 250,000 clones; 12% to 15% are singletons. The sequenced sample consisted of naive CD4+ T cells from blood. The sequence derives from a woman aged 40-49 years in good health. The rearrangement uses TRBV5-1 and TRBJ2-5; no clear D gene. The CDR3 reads CASSFGQSYRETQYF. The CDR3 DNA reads TGCGCCAGCAGCTTTGGGCAGTCCTACCGGGAGACCCAGTACTTC.